This TCR beta chain originates from a study of blood T cell repertoires in COVID-19. Across the whole study: Samples representing acute and convalescent COVID-19 were sourced from the United States, Italy and Spain. T cells, B-cell-depleted T cells, or PBMCs provided the cDNA or gDNA that served as material.

In the authors' methods: Cell counts per sample came from amplifying reference gene primers. The assay was immunoSEQ multiplex PCR, and TCRdb's table has in-frame clones only and misses some. That table furnishes V, J and clone size, whereas the DNA furnished D and trimming. The repertoire holds 220,000 or so clones, roughly four fifths seen once, with 1.9% in the top ten. Germline V gene sequence: CDR1 SGHRS, CDR2 YFSETQ. The CDR3 totals 17 residues. J gave up 2 bases and V 0 bases, and 3 bases lay outside the gene matches. The TCR was taken from an elderly woman with acute or convalescent COVID-19. Sequencing input: peripheral blood. This sequence joins TRBV5-1 and TRBJ2-7; 15 nucleotides agree with TRBD2. The CDR3: CASSLGGTSGGTYEQYF. CDR3 nucleotide sequence: TGCGCCAGCAGCTTGGGCGGGACTAGCGGGGGGACCTACGAGCAGTACTTC.